These 5 T cell receptor beta chains were all obtained from the same sample, sequenced in a study of PD-1 blockade in classical Hodgkin lymphoma (dated by TCRdb to the early 2020s). The library was prepared using the immunoSEQ multiplex PCR assay. Not all clones reach the TCRdb copy of this immuneACCESS table, which keeps in-frame sequences only. Checked studies attribute under half of the gap to unresolved V genes and leave the rest unexplained. Within this sample are about 17,000 clones, with roughly four fifths of them counted one time only. The ten biggest clones cover roughly 14% of the sample. Read against the paper, the sample's time point label means: cycle 4 day 1 (C4D1), after more than five weeks of nivolumab. All trial patients had relapsed after autologous stem cell transplantation, with cohorts A, B and C differing in prior brentuximab vedotin exposure. This sample comprised peripheral blood mononuclear cells (PBMCs), obtained before the fourth cycle of nivolumab. These receptor sequences come from a human donor with classical Hodgkin lymphoma.

The chain combines TRBV9 with TRBJ2-7; 8 bases are shared with TRBD2. This CDR3 spans 14 amino acids. V lost 0 bases, J lost 3 bases, and 2 bases stayed unmatched. Germline V gives CDR1 SGDLS, CDR2 YYNGEE. The CDR3 region has the DNA TGTGCCAGCAGCGTAGGCGGGGGGAACTACGAGCAGTACTTC. Its protein is CASSVGGGNYEQYF.

The V and J genes are TRBV5-1 and TRBJ1-2; D is possibly TRBD1 (5 bases). V lost 2 bases and J lost 8, with 13 bases in between. CDR1 and CDR2 from the germline V gene are SGHRS and YFSETQ. This CDR3 comprises 13 residues. The CDR3 loop is CASSLGPGSGYTF. Written as DNA, the CDR3 is TGCGCCAGCAGCTTAGGACCAGGGTCAGGCTACACCTTC.

The chain links TRBV29-1 to TRBJ1-5; D is ambiguous. The CDR3 covers 13 residues. Trimming cost V 6 bases and J 4 bases, with 13 bases left between them. Germline CDR1 and CDR2: SQVTM and ANQGSEA. CDR3 bases: TGCAGCGTCGTTGACGGAGAAAATCAGCCCCAGCATTTT. Translating it yields CSVVDGENQPQHF.

This clone was recorded once. In DNA form, the CDR3 reads TGTGCCAGCAGTTTACGAGGGACTAGCGGGGGGGCAAGCACAGATACGCAGTATTTT. It translates to CASSLRGTSGGASTDTQYF. The chain uses TRBV27 and TRBJ2-3; TRBD2 aligns across 16 bases. This CDR3 is built from 19 residues. The germline CDR1 and CDR2 sequences are MNHEY and SMNVEV (reference sequence). J was trimmed by 0 bases and V by 2 bases; bases with no gene match: 5.

The chain carries TRBV6-1 and TRBJ1-1; TRBD1 is a possible D gene (6 bases). The CDR3 covers 12 residues. The germline V gene encodes CDR1 MNHNS and CDR2 SASEGT. The CDR3 loop reads CVGGTGNTEAFF. CDR3 DNA: TGTGTTGGGGGCACAGGGAACACTGAAGCTTTCTTT.